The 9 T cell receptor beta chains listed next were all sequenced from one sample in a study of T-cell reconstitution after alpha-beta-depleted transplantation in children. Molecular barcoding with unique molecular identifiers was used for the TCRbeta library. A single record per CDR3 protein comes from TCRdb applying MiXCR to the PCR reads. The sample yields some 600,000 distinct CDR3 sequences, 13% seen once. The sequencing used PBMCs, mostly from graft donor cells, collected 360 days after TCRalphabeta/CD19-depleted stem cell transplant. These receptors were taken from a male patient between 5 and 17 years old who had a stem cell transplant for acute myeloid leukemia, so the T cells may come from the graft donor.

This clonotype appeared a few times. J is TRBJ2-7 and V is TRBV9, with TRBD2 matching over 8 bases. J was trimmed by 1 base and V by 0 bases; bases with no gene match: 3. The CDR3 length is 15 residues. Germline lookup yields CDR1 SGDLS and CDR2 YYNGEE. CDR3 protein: CASSVGASGSYEQYF. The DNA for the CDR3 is TGTGCCAGCAGCGTAGGGGCTAGCGGGTCCTACGAGCAGTACTTC.

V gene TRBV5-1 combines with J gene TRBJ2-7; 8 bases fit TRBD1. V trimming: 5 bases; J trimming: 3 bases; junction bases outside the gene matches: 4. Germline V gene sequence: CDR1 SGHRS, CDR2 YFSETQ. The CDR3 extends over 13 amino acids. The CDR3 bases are TGCGCCAGCAGACTGGACAGGGTCTACGAGCAGTACTTC. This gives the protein CASRLDRVYEQYF.

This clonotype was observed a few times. This CDR3 is CASSLPTGKNTGELFF. The CDR3 DNA reads TGTGCCAGCAGTCTACCGACAGGGAAAAACACCGGGGAGCTGTTTTTT. V and J are TRBV6-2 or TRBV6-3 and TRBJ2-2; 7 positions match TRBD1. The V gene end was trimmed by 5 bases and the J gene end by 2 bases; junction bases not matched to a gene: 8. The V gene's germline CDR1 is MNHEY and CDR2 SVGEGT. The CDR3 has 16 amino acids.

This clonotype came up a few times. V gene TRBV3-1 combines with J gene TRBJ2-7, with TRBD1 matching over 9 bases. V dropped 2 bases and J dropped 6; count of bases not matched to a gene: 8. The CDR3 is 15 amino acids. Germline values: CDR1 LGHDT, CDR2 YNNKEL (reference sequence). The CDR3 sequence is CASSQFAQGAGEQYF. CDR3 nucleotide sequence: TGTGCCAGCAGCCAATTCGCACAGGGGGCAGGCGAGCAGTACTTC.

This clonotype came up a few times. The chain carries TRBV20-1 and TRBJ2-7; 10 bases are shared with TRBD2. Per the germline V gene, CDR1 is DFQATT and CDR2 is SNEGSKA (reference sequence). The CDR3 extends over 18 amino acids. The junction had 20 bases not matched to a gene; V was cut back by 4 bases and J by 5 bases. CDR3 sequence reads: CSAIPLPSGRALDHEQYF. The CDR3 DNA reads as TGCAGTGCTATCCCCCTCCCCAGCGGGAGGGCCCTTGACCACGAGCAGTACTTC.

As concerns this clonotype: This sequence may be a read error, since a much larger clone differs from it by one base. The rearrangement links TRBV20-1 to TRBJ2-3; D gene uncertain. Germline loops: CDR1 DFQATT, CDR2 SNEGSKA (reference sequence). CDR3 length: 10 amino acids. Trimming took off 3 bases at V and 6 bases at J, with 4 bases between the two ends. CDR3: CSARKDTQYF. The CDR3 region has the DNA TGCAGTGCTAGGAAGGATACGCAGTATTTT.

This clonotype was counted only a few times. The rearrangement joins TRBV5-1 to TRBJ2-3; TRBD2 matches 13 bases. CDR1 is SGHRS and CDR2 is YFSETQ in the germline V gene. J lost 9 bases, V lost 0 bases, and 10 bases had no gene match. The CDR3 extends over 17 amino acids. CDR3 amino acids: CASSLAGLAGPDNTQYF. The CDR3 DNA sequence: TGCGCCAGCAGCTTGGCGGGACTAGCGGGGCCAGATAACACGCAGTATTTT.

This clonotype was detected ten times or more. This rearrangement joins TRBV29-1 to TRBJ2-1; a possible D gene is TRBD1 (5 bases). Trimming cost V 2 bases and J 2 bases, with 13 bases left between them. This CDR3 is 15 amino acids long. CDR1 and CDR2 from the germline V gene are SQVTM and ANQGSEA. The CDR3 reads CSVESGLKAYNEQFF. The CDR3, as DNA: TGCAGCGTTGAATCAGGGCTTAAAGCCTACAATGAGCAGTTCTTC.

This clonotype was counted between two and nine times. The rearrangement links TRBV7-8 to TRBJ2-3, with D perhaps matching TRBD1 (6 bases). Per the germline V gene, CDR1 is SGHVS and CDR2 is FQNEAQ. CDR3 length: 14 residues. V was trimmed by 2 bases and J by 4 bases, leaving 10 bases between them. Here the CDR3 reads CASSLYRAADTQYF. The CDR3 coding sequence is TGTGCCAGCAGCTTATACAGGGCCGCAGATACGCAGTATTTT. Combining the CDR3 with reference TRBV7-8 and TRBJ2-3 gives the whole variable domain GAGVSQSPRYKVAKRGQDVALRCDPISGHVSLFWYQQALGQGPEFLTYFQNEAQLDKSGLPSDRFFAERPEGSVSTLKIQRTQQEDSAVYLCASSLYRAADTQYFGPGTRLTVL.